These T cell receptor beta chains were read from a single sample in a study of shared clonotypes between healthy human individuals. The repertoire was sequenced with immunoSEQ multiplex PCR; TCRdb's copy has only in-frame clones and lacks some. Seen here are over 150,000 clones, approximately 61% observed once, and the top ten hold 10%. Source material: memory CD4+ T cells sorted from blood. The source of these receptors is a man younger than 40 in good health. Both conserved end residues are part of each CDR3. Each record gives: V gene, J gene, D gene, clone size, CDR3 protein, CDR3 DNA. D genes are given only for firm matches. Expanded clones get a size class; other rows say once, few or many, or leave the size out.

v_call: TRBV2; j_call: TRBJ2-3; d_call: .; clone_size: .; cdr3_aa: CASSEVGHTDTQYF; cdr3_nt: TGTGCCAGCAGTGAAGTGGGCCACACAGATACGCAGTATTTT
v_call: TRBV9; j_call: TRBJ2-3; d_call: TRBD2; clone_size: .; cdr3_aa: CASSVGSGRGRSTDTQYF; cdr3_nt: TGTGCCAGCAGCGTAGGAAGCGGGAGAGGGCGCAGCACAGATACGCAGTATTTT
v_call: TRBV5-1; j_call: TRBJ2-3; d_call: TRBD2; clone_size: .; cdr3_aa: CASSSGLAGVKVHTDTQYF; cdr3_nt: TGCGCCAGCAGCTCCGGACTAGCGGGAGTCAAAGTTCACACAGATACGCAGTATTTT
v_call: TRBV19; j_call: TRBJ2-5; d_call: .; clone_size: .; cdr3_aa: CASSTGETQYF; cdr3_nt: TGTGCCAGTAGTACTGGAGAGACCCAGTACTTC
v_call: TRBV6-6; j_call: TRBJ1-1; d_call: .; clone_size: many; cdr3_aa: CASSYGGTEAFF; cdr3_nt: TGTGCCAGCAGTTACGGTGGAACTGAAGCTTTCTTT
v_call: TRBV2; j_call: TRBJ2-5; d_call: TRBD1; clone_size: .; cdr3_aa: CASTRDRQETQYF; cdr3_nt: TGTGCCAGCACCCGGGACAGACAAGAGACCCAGTACTTC
v_call: TRBV2; j_call: TRBJ2-7; d_call: .; clone_size: .; cdr3_aa: CASRGLDVVYEQYF; cdr3_nt: TGTGCCAGCCGGGGTTTGGACGTAGTCTACGAGCAGTACTTC
v_call: TRBV5-1; j_call: TRBJ2-1; d_call: .; clone_size: .; cdr3_aa: CASRDGPGGEQFF; cdr3_nt: TGCGCCAGCAGGGACGGGCCCGGGGGTGAGCAGTTCTTC
v_call: TRBV5-1; j_call: TRBJ2-2; d_call: TRBD2; clone_size: .; cdr3_aa: CASSLVSSGSTGELFF; cdr3_nt: TGCGCCAGCAGCTTGGTCTCTAGCGGGTCAACCGGGGAGCTGTTTTTT
v_call: TRBV6-1; j_call: TRBJ2-7; d_call: .; clone_size: once; cdr3_aa: CASTSLSEQYF; cdr3_nt: TGTGCCAGCACCTCCTTGTCCGAGCAGTACTTC
v_call: TRBV4-1; j_call: TRBJ1-3; d_call: .; clone_size: few; cdr3_aa: CASRAGGLGNTIYF; cdr3_nt: TGCGCCAGCAGAGCAGGAGGGCTTGGAAACACCATATATTTT
v_call: TRBV5-1; j_call: TRBJ1-2; d_call: TRBD1; clone_size: .; cdr3_aa: CASSLDPGQGNYGYTF; cdr3_nt: TGCGCCAGCAGCTTGGACCCCGGACAGGGGAACTATGGCTACACCTTC
v_call: TRBV13; j_call: TRBJ2-7; d_call: TRBD1; clone_size: .; cdr3_aa: CASSLDRGRPHEQYF; cdr3_nt: TGTGCCAGCAGCTTAGACAGGGGGCGCCCCCACGAGCAGTACTTC
v_call: TRBV5-4; j_call: TRBJ1-3; d_call: TRBD1; clone_size: .; cdr3_aa: CASSSRDSGNTIYF; cdr3_nt: TGTGCCAGCAGCAGTAGGGACAGTGGAAACACCATATATTTT